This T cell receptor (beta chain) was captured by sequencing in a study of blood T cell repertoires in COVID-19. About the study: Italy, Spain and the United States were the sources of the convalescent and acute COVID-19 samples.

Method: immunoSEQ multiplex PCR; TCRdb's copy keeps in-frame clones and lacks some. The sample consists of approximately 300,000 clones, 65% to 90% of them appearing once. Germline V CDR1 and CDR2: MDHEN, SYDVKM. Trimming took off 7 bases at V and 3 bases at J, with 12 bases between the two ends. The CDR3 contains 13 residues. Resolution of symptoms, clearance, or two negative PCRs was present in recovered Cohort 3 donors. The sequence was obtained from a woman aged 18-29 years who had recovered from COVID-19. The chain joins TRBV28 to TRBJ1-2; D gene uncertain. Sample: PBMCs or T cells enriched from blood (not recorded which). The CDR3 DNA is TGTGCCAGCACCCCCGCTAACCACTATGGCTACACCTTC. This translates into CASTPANHYGYTF.